One sample yielded the 13 T cell receptor beta chains listed below, sequenced in a study of blood T cell repertoires in COVID-19. TCRdb's table, derived via immunoSEQ multiplex PCR, lists solely in-frame clones and lacks some. Here the sample spans approximately 46,000 clones, 90% being singletons. Source material: peripheral blood. These receptors were collected from a man aged 50 to 60 with active COVID-19.

V usage is TRBV28 and J usage is TRBJ1-5; D gene ambiguous. Germline CDR1 and CDR2: MDHEN and SYDVKM. Trimming stripped 3 bases from V and 4 bases from J, with 10 bases between. The CDR3 is 14 amino acids. The CDR3 here is CASSFSGKNQPQHF. The CDR3 region has the DNA TGTGCCAGCAGTTTTTCGGGGAAGAATCAGCCCCAGCATTTT.

The rearrangement links TRBV2 to TRBJ1-2; D not resolved. The V gene's germline CDR1 is SNHLY and CDR2 FYNNEI. There are 13 residues in the CDR3. Between the trimmed V and J ends, which lost 3 bases and 3 bases, there was a span of 8 bases. The CDR3 bases are TGTGCCAGCAGTGAGACAAGCTACTATGGCTACACCTTC. Translating gives CASSETSYYGYTF.

The chain carries TRBV2 and TRBJ1-2; D gene uncertain. V dropped 0 bases and J dropped 5 bases, with 4 bases sitting between them. From germline, CDR1 is SNHLY and CDR2 FYNNEI. The CDR3 runs to 12 residues. The CDR3 sequence: CASSEAGYGYTF. The CDR3 region has the DNA TGTGCCAGCAGTGAAGCCGGGTATGGCTACACCTTC.

V usage is TRBV11-3 and J usage is TRBJ2-7; 8 bases are a match to TRBD1. Per the germline V gene, CDR1 is SGHNT and CDR2 is YENEEA. Trimming at V came to 0 bases and at J to 7 bases, leaving 5 bases not matched to a gene. The CDR3 loop spans 14 amino acids. CDR3 sequence reads: CASSLDPGGSEQYF. CDR3 nucleotide sequence: TGTGCCAGCAGCTTAGACCCAGGGGGCAGTGAGCAGTACTTC. The entire variable domain, with the rest obtained from reference TRBV11-3 and TRBJ2-7, is as follows: EAGVVQSPRYKIIEKKQPVAFWCNPISGHNTLYWYLQNLGQGPELLIRYENEEAVDDSQLPKDRFSAERLKGVDSTLKIQPAELGDSAVYLCASSLDPGGSEQYFGPGTRLTVT.

V and J are TRBV25-1 and TRBJ2-1; TRBD2 agrees at 11 bases. Germline assignment: CDR1 MGHDK and CDR2 SYGVNS. Unmatched junction bases numbered 9, after V lost 7 bases and J lost 7 bases. There are 15 residues in the CDR3. CDR3 amino acids: CASTISGGARNEQFF. The DNA for the CDR3 is TGTGCCAGCACTATTAGCGGGGGGGCAAGAAATGAGCAGTTCTTC.

The chain has TRBV29-1 and TRBJ2-5, with 7 bases that match TRBD1. CDR3 size: 13 residues. V was clipped by 3 bases and J by 4 bases; unmatched bases: 5. Germline values: CDR1 SQVTM, CDR2 ANQGSEA. The DNA of the CDR3 is TGCAGCGTTGAGGGTCCAGGGGGAGAGACCCAGTACTTC. Translated, it gives CSVEGPGGETQYF.

This chain connects TRBV6-1 to TRBJ1-6, with 8 bases lining up with TRBD1. The CDR3 covers 15 residues. From germline, CDR1 is MNHNS and CDR2 SASEGT. V lost 1 base and J lost 6; bases outside the gene matches: 2. CDR3 DNA: TGTGCCAGCAGTGAAGGACAGGGGTTTAATTCACCCCTCCACTTT. Translating gives CASSEGQGFNSPLHF.

This chain joins TRBV2 and TRBJ2-7; TRBD2 aligns across 11 bases. The V segment lost 6 bases and the J segment 0 bases; nucleotides outside the gene matches: 4. CDR1 is SNHLY, CDR2 FYNNEI, per germline. The CDR3 sequence is 15 residues long. The CDR3: CASRMTSGVSYEQYF. CDR3 nucleotides: TGTGCCAGCAGGATGACTAGCGGGGTCTCCTACGAGCAGTACTTC.

The V call is TRBV7-9, the J call TRBJ2-5; possibly TRBD2 for D (5 bases). The CDR3 covers 12 residues. The V and J ends lost 1 base and 8 bases respectively, with 8 bases between them. The germline CDR1 and CDR2 sequences are SEHNR and FQNEAQ (reference sequence). CDR3 bases: TGTGCCAGCAGCTTAGAGTCGGGAACCCAGTACTTC. Its translation is CASSLESGTQYF.

The chain recombines TRBV14 with TRBJ1-4, with TRBD1 as a possible D gene (6 bases). The germline V and J ends were trimmed by 3 bases and 0 bases, with 11 bases remaining between them. Germline values: CDR1 SGHDN, CDR2 FVKESK. This CDR3 comprises 16 residues. CDR3 in DNA: TGTGCCAGCAGCCACCGTCAGGGGTCAACTAATGAAAAACTGTTTTTT. This sequence encodes CASSHRQGSTNEKLFF.

The V gene is TRBV29-1, the J gene TRBJ1-2, with TRBD1 matching 7 bases. V was pared by 7 bases and J by 4 bases, with 9 bases of the junction left unmatched. CDR3 length equals 13 residues. The germline CDR1 and CDR2 sequences are SQVTM and ANQGSEA. In DNA form, the CDR3 reads TGCAGCGCATCCGGGACAGCCCGCTATGGCTACACCTTC. Protein: CSASGTARYGYTF.

This rearrangement joins TRBV9 to TRBJ1-2; D call uncertain. Trimming cost V 1 base and J 3 bases, with 10 bases left between them. The CDR3 spans 14 residues. Per germline, CDR1 SGDLS and CDR2 YYNGEE. CDR3: CASSVTDSHYGYTF. The CDR3 coding sequence is TGTGCCAGCAGCGTAACAGATTCTCACTATGGCTACACCTTC.

This rearrangement joins TRBV10-3 to TRBJ1-4, with no clear D. Deletions cut 2 bases from V and 8 bases from J, with 12 bases between. The CDR3 runs to 14 residues. Germline V gene data show CDR1 as ENHRY and CDR2 as SYGVKD. CDR3 sequence: CAISEEGREEKLFF. CDR3 in DNA: TGTGCCATCAGTGAGGAGGGAAGAGAAGAAAAACTGTTTTTT.